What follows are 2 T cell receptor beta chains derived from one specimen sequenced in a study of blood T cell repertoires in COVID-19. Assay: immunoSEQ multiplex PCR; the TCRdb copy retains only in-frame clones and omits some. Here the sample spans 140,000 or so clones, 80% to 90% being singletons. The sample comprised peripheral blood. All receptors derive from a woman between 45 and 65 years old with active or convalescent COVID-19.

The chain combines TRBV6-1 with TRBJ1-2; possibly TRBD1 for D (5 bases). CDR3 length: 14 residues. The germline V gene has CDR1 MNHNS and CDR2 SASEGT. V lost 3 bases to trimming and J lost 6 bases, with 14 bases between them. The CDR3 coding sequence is TGTGCCAGCAGTGATTCCCACCAGGGTGATGGCTACACCTTC. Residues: CASSDSHQGDGYTF.

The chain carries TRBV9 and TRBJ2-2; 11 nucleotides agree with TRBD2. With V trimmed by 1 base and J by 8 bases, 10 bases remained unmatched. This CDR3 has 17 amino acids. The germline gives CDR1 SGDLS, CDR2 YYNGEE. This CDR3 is CASSVTPPSGGRGELFF. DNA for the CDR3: TGTGCCAGCAGCGTAACCCCCCCTAGCGGGGGGCGGGGGGAGCTGTTTTTT.